The T cell receptor beta chain described here comes from a study of control samples from healthy donors and cancer patients (dated by TCRdb to the early 2020s). On this clone itself: Its antigen specificity is not known. The sample holds no much larger clone one base away, and base qualities are not on file.

Library prep was done by the immunoSEQ multiplex PCR assay. As stored in TCRdb, this immuneACCESS dataset retains in-frame rearrangements with V and J assigned. A fraction of the clones does not appear; measured against another copy, unresolved V genes explain less than half of the discrepancy, and the remainder lacks a known reason. This sample has around 200,000 clones in its table, and about 93% of those were observed once. The ten largest account for almost 1.5% of the sample. Per the germline V gene, SQVTM is the CDR1 and ANQGSEA is the CDR2. From cysteine to phenylalanine, the CDR3 is 13 amino acids long. The only DNA kept is the CDR3, 39 bases in frame from the first base. For this chain, trimming is 3 bases at the V end and 2 bases at the J end, and the number of junction bases without a gene match is 4.

The chain joins TRBV29-1 to TRBJ2-7; 7 bases in the middle match TRBD2. This clonotype was obtained from a young man in good health. Input material: blood. The CDR3 here reads CSVDFGGTYEQYF. In nucleotide form, the sequence is TGCAGCGTTGATTTCGGGGGGACCTACGAGCAGTACTTC.